The source of this T cell receptor beta chain is a study of blood T cell repertoires in COVID-19. Study overall: The study drew acute and convalescent COVID-19 samples from the United States, Italy and Spain. In each case, the material was cDNA or gDNA derived from T cells, B-cell-depleted T cells, or PBMCs.

In the original analysis: Reference gene primer amplification yielded estimated nucleated cell counts. Assay used: immunoSEQ multiplex PCR; TCRdb lists only in-frame clones, some missing. For V, J and clone size, that table is used; D and trimming come from the DNA. The repertoire consists of about 90,000 clones, with 75% to 90% occurring once and the leading ten covering under 13%. The V gene end was trimmed by 5 bases and the J gene end by 3 bases; junction bases not matched to a gene: 8. This CDR3 is built from 15 residues. Germline values: CDR1 MNHEY, CDR2 SVGEGT. This clone was seen only a few times.

Input material: peripheral blood. This TCR was sampled from a woman in her seventies with acute or convalescent COVID-19. The rearrangement links TRBV6-2 or TRBV6-3 to TRBJ1-2, with 8 bases that match TRBD1. The CDR3 coding sequence is TGTGCCAGCAGTCCCCGGGACAGGCCTTACTATGGCTACACCTTC. Its protein is CASSPRDRPYYGYTF.